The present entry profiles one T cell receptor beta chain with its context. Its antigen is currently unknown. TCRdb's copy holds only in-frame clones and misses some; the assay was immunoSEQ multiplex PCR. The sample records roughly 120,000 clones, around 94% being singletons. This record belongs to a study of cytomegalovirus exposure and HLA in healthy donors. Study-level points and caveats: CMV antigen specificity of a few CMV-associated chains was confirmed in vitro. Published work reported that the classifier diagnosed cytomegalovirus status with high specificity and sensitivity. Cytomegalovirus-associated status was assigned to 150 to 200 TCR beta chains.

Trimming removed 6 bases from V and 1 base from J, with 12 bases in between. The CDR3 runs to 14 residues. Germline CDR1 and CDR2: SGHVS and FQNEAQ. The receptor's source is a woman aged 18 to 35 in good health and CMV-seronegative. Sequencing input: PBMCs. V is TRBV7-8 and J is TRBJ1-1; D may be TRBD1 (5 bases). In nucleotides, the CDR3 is TGTGCCAGCAGGAGTGGACAACCGAACACTGAAGCTTTCTTT. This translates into CASRSGQPNTEAFF.